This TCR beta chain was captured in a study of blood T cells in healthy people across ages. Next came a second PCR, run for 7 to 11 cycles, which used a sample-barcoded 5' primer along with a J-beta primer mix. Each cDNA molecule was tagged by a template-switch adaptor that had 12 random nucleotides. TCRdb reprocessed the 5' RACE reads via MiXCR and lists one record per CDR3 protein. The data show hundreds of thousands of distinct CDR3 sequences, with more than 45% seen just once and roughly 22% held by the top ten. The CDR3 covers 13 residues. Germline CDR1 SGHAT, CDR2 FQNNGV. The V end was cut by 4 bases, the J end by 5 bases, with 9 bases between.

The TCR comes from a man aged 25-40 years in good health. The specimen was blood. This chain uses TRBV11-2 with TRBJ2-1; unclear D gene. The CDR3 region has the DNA TGTGCCAGCAGCTCCGGGCTAAACAATGAGCAGTTCTTC. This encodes CASSSGLNNEQFF. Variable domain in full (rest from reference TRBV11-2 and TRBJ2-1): EAGVAQSPRYKIIEKRQSVAFWCNPISGHATLYWYQQILGQGPKLLIQFQNNGVVDDSQLPKDRFSAERLKGVDSTLKIQPAKLEDSAVYLCASSSGLNNEQFFGPGTRLTVL.